Listed below are T cell receptor beta chains from one sample, sequenced in a study of blood T cell repertoires in COVID-19. Clones were sequenced by immunoSEQ multiplex PCR, and TCRdb holds only the in-frame ones, with some missing. The sample includes about 300,000 clones, around 83% of them seen just once. Sequencing used peripheral blood. The receptor set was obtained from a woman aged 50 to 60 with acute or convalescent COVID-19. Both conserved end residues are part of each CDR3. A D gene is named only where the DNA matches it firmly. Clone size appears in some rows only: once, few, many, or a class for an expanded clone.

D gene	clone size	V gene	J gene	CDR3 protein	CDR3 DNA
TRBD1	-	TRBV7-3	TRBJ2-2	CASSNGQGTGELFF	TGTGCCAGCAGCAACGGACAGGGGACCGGGGAGCTGTTTTTT
-	-	TRBV7-9	TRBJ1-5	CASSLSGLSSYSNQPQHF	TGTGCCAGCAGCTTATCGGGACTCAGCTCATATAGCAATCAGCCCCAGCATTTT
TRBD1	-	TRBV25-1	TRBJ1-5	CASSEFGTANQPQHF	TGTGCCAGCAGTGAGTTCGGGACAGCCAATCAGCCCCAGCATTTT
-	-	TRBV9	TRBJ1-2	CASSLTVTNYGYTF	TGTGCCAGCAGTCTCACAGTCACTAACTATGGCTACACCTTC
-	-	TRBV27	TRBJ1-1	CASRPTGYTEAFF	TGTGCCAGCAGACCAACAGGGTACACTGAAGCTTTCTTT
TRBD1	-	TRBV7-2	TRBJ1-2	CASSFYRTGDHYGYTF	TGTGCCAGCAGCTTTTATAGGACAGGCGATCACTATGGCTACACCTTC
-	once	TRBV6-5	TRBJ2-3	CASRPQGADTQYF	TGTGCCAGCAGGCCCCAGGGCGCAGATACGCAGTATTTT
-	-	TRBV9	TRBJ1-4	CASSVEGMGEKLFF	TGTGCCAGCAGCGTAGAGGGGATGGGGGAAAAACTGTTTTTT
TRBD1	-	TRBV2	TRBJ1-4	CAASRDRGEKLFF	TGTGCCGCCTCCCGAGACAGGGGCGAAAAACTGTTTTTT
-	-	TRBV4-3	TRBJ1-2	CASSQDIRGYGYTF	TGCGCCAGCAGCCAAGATATCCGGGGCTATGGCTACACCTTC
-	-	TRBV19	TRBJ1-1	CASKRWNTEAFF	TGTGCCAGTAAGAGATGGAACACTGAAGCTTTCTTT
TRBD2	-	TRBV5-6	TRBJ2-2	CASSVAGTRYGELFF	TGTGCCAGCAGCGTGGCCGGGACTAGGTACGGGGAGCTGTTTTTT
TRBD1	few	TRBV7-9	TRBJ2-7	CASSPGTGGFEQYF	TGTGCCAGCAGCCCCGGGACAGGGGGCTTCGAGCAGTACTTC